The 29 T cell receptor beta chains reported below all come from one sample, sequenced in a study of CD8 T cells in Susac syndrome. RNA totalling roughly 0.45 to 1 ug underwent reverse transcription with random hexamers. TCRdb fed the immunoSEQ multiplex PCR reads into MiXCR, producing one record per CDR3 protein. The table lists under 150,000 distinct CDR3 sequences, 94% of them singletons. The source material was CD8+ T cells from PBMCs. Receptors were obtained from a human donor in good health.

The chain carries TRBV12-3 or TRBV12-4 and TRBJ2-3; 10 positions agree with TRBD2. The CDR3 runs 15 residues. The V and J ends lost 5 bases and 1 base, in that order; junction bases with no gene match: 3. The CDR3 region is CASSRLAGRTDTQYF. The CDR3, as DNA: TGTGCCAGCAGTCGACTAGCGGGCCGCACAGATACGCAGTATTTT.

The chain's CDR3 is CASSSSGGFSNQPQHF. The CDR3 DNA reads as TGTGCCAGCAGCTCCTCCGGAGGGTTTAGCAATCAGCCCCAGCATTTT. The chain recombines TRBV13 with TRBJ1-5; D is unclear. Trimming removed 4 bases at V and 0 bases at J, with 13 bases between. Germline V gene lookup returns CDR1 PRHDT and CDR2 FYEKMQ (reference sequence). The CDR3 runs to 16 residues.

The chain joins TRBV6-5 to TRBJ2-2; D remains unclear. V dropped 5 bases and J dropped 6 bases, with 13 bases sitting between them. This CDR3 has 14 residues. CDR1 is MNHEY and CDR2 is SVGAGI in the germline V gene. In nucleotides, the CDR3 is TGTGCCAGCAGTCAAGGACCCGAAGCCGGGGAGCTGTTTTTT. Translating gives CASSQGPEAGELFF.

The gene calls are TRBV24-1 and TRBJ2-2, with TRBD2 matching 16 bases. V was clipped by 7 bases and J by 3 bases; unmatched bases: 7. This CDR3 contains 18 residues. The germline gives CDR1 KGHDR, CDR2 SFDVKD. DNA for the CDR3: TGTGCCACCAGAGCCGGGACTAGCGGGAGGGCCCACACCGGGGAGCTGTTTTTT. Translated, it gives CATRAGTSGRAHTGELFF.

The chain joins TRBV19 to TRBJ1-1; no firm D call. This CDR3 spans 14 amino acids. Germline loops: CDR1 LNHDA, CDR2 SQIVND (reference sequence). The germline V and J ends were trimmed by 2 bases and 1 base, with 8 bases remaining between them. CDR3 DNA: TGTGCCAGTAGTATATGGCTCGGGAACACTGAAGCTTTCTTT. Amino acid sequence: CASSIWLGNTEAFF.

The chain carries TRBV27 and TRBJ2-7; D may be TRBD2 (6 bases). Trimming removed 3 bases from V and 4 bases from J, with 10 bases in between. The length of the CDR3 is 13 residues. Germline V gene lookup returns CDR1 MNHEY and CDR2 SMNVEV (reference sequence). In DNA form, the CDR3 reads TGTGCCAGCAGTTTTGGGGACTTATACGAGCAGTACTTC. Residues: CASSFGDLYEQYF.

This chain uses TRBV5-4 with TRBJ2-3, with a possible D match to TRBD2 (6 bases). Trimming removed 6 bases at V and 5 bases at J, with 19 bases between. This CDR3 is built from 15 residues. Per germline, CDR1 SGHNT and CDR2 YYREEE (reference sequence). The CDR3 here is CASKLLAEGGDTQYF. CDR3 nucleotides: TGTGCCAGCAAACTCTTAGCGGAGGGAGGAGATACGCAGTATTTT.

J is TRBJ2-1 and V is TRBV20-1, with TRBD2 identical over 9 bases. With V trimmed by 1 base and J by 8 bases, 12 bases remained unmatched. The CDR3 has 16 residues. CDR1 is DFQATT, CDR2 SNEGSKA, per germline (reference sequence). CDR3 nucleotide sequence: TGCAGTGCTAGAGGGACTAGGGGCGGGAGGGCCGATGAGCAGTTCTTC. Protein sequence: CSARGTRGGRADEQFF.

Here the CDR3 reads CASSELGPYNEQFF. The CDR3 bases are TGTGCCAGCAGTGAATTGGGACCATACAATGAGCAGTTCTTC. The chain carries TRBV25-1 and TRBJ2-1, with D perhaps being TRBD1 or TRBD2 (5 bases each). Germline V CDR1 and CDR2: MGHDK, SYGVNS. Trimming stripped 1 base from V and 4 bases from J, with 8 bases between. The CDR3 is 14 residues long.

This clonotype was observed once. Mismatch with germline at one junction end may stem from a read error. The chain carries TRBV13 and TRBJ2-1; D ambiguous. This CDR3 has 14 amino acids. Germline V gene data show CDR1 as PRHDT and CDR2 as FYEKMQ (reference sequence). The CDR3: CASRLAGLGHEQFF. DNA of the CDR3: TGTGCCAGCAGGTTAGCTGGGCTCGGTCATGAGCAGTTCTTC. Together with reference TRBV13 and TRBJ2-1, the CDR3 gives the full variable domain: AAGVIQSPRHLIKEKRETATLKCYPIPRHDTVYWYQQGPGQDPQFLISFYEKMQSDKGSIPDRFSAQQFSDYHSELNMSSLELGDSALYFCASRLAGLGHEQFFGPGTRLTVL.

CDR3 DNA sequence: TGTGCCAGTAGAATACGGTCGATCAACAATCAGCCCCAGCATTTT. Translating gives CASRIRSINNQPQHF. The V call is TRBV19, the J call TRBJ1-5; D is unresolved. The CDR3 runs 15 residues. Germline loops: CDR1 LNHDA, CDR2 SQIVND (reference sequence). V was pared by 6 bases and J by 3 bases, with 15 bases between.

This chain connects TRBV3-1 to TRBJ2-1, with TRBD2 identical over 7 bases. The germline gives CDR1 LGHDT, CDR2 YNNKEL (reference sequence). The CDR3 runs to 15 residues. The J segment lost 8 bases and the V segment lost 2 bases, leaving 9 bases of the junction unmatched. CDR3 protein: CASSQTSGTLDEQFF. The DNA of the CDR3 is TGTGCCAGCAGCCAAACCAGCGGGACGTTAGATGAGCAGTTCTTC.

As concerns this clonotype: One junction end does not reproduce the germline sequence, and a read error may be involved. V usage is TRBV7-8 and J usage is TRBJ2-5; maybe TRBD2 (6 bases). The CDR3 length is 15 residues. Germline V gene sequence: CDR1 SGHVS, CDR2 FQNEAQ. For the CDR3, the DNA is TGTGCCAGCAGCTTACTTGGTGGCGGGGAAGATACCCAGTACTTC. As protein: CASSLLGGGEDTQYF.

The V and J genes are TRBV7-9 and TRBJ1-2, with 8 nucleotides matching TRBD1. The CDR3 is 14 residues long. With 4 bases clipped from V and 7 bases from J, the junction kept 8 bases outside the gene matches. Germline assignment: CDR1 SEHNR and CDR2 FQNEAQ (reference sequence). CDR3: CASSSLDRGVGYTF. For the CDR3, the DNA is TGTGCCAGCAGCTCCCTCGACAGGGGTGTTGGCTACACCTTC.

For the CDR3, the DNA is TGTGCCAGCAGTTACACCATAGCGGGAGGGCCCTACGAGCAGTACTTC. It encodes CASSYTIAGGPYEQYF. The chain is built from TRBV6-6 and TRBJ2-7; 11 bases match TRBD2. V trimming: 2 bases; J trimming: 2 bases; junction bases outside the gene matches: 5. CDR3 length: 16 amino acids. CDR1 is MNHNY and CDR2 is SVGAGI in the germline V gene (reference sequence).

CDR3 sequence reads: CSFGDSYEQYF. The CDR3 nucleotides read TGCAGCTTCGGGGACTCCTACGAGCAGTACTTC. The chain is built from TRBV29-1 and TRBJ2-7; a possible D gene is TRBD2 (5 bases). The V and J ends lost 8 bases and 0 bases respectively, with 8 bases between them. CDR3 length equals 11 residues. Per the germline V gene, CDR1 is SQVTM and CDR2 is ANQGSEA.

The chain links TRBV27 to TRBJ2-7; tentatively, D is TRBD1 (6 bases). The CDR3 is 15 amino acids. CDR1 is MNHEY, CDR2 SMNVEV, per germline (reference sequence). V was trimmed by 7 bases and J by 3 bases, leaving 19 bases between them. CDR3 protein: CASTLEGGWGYEQYF. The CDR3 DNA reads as TGTGCCAGCACCCTCGAAGGGGGATGGGGCTACGAGCAGTACTTC.

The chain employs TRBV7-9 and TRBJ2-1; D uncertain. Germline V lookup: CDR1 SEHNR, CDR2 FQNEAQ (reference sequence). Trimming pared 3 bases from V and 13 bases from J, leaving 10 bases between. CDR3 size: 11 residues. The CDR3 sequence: CASSLLPQQFF. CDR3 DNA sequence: TGTGCCAGCAGCTTGCTGCCCCAACAGTTCTTC.

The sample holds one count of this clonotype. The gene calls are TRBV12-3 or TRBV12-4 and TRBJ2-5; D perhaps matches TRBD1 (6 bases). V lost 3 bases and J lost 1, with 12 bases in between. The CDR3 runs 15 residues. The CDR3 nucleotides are TGTGCCAGCAGTTTGGTCAGGGGCGTCCAAGAGACCCAGTACTTC. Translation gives CASSLVRGVQETQYF.

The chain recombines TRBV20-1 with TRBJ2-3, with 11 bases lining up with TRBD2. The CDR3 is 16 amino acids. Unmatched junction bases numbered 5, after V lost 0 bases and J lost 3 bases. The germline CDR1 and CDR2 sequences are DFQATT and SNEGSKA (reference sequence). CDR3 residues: CSARDLLAGVTDTQYF. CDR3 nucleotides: TGCAGTGCTAGAGATCTACTAGCGGGAGTTACAGATACGCAGTATTTT.

The CDR3 nucleotides read TGCAGCGTGGGACCTAATATAGGGAACACTGAAGCTTTCTTT. Its protein is CSVGPNIGNTEAFF. V usage is TRBV29-1 and J usage is TRBJ1-1; D may be TRBD1 (5 bases). Per germline, CDR1 SQVTM and CDR2 ANQGSEA. This CDR3 region has 14 residues. Trimming removed 6 bases at V and 1 base at J, with 15 bases between. Full variable domain (remainder filled in from reference TRBV29-1 and TRBJ1-1): SAVISQKPSRDICQRGTSLTIQCQVDSQVTMMFWYRQQPGQSLTLIATANQGSEATYESGFVIDKFPISRPNLTFSTLTVSNMSPEDSSIYLCSVGPNIGNTEAFFGQGTRLTVV.

The CDR3 DNA follows: TGTGCCAGCAGTGAAATCTGGGGGCAAGCTTTCTTT. This translates into CASSEIWGQAFF. The chain combines TRBV6-1 with TRBJ1-1; TRBD1 might be the D (6 bases). The germline V gene encodes CDR1 MNHNS and CDR2 SASEGT. V lost 2 bases and J 9 bases, leaving 10 bases between the germline ends. The CDR3 sequence is 12 residues long.

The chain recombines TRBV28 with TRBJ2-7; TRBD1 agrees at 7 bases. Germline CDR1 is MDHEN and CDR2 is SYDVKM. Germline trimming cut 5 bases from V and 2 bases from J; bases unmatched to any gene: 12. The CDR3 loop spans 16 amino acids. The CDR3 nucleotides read TGTGCCAGCAGTCTTCCCCGCCAGGGGGTTCCCTACGAGCAGTACTTC. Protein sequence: CASSLPRQGVPYEQYF.

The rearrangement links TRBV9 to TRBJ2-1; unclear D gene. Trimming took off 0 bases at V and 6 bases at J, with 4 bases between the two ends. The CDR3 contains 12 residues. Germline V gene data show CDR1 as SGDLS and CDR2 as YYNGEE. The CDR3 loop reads CASSVESNEQFF. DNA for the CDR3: TGTGCCAGCAGCGTAGAGTCCAATGAGCAGTTCTTC. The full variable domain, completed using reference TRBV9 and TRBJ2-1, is DSGVTQTPKHLITATGQRVTLRCSPRSGDLSVYWYQQSLDQGLQFLIQYYNGEERAKGNILERFSAQQFPDLHSELNLSSLELGDSALYFCASSVESNEQFFGPGTRLTVL.

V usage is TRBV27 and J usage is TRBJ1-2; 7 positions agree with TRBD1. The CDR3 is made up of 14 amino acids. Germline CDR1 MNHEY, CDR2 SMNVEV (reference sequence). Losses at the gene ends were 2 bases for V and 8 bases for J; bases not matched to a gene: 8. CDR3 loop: CASSLLSTGPGYTF. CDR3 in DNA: TGTGCCAGCAGTTTACTATCGACAGGGCCCGGCTACACCTTC.

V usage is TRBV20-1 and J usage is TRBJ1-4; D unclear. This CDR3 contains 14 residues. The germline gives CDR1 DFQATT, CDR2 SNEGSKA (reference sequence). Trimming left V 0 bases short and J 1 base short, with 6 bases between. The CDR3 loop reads CSAREVRTNEKLFF. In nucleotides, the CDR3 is TGCAGTGCTAGAGAGGTGCGAACTAATGAAAAACTGTTTTTT.

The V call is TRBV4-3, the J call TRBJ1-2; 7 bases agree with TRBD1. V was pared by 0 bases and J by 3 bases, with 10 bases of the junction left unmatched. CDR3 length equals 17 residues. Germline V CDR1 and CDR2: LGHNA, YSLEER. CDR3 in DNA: TGCGCCAGCAGCCAAGATTCACCCGACAGGGTATACTATGGCTACACCTTC. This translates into CASSQDSPDRVYYGYTF.

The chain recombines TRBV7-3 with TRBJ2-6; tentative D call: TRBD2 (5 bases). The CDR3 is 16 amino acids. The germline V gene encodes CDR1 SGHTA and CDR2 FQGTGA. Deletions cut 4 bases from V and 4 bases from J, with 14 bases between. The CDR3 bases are TGTGCCAGCAGCTCGACTACCTCAGCAGGGGCCAACGTCCTGACTTTC. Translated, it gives CASSSTTSAGANVLTF.

The CDR3 nucleotides are TGTGCCAGCAGTTTCTCCGGGACGATAGCCAAAAACATTCAGTACTTC. It specifies CASSFSGTIAKNIQYF. This chain links TRBV27 with TRBJ2-4; D may correspond to TRBD1 or TRBD2 (5 bases each). CDR3 length: 16 amino acids. Germline loops: CDR1 MNHEY, CDR2 SMNVEV (reference sequence). Between the trimmed V and J ends, which lost 3 bases and 0 bases, there was a span of 12 bases.